This TCR beta chain is drawn from a study of OX40 agonist ivuxolimab in advanced cancers. Points from the study as a whole: Those patients achieving a partial response at 0.1-3.0 mg/kg showed among the lowest clonal expansion.

Worth noting for this clone: Its antigen is unknown.

The assay was immunoSEQ multiplex PCR, and TCRdb's table has in-frame clones only and misses some. This sample has tens of thousands of clones, with about 90% found just once. Exclusion applied to patients with autoimmune disease history or systemic immunosuppression. The CDR3 totals 13 residues. Trimming removed 3 bases from V and 4 bases from J, with 7 bases in between. Germline CDR1 is SGHNT and CDR2 is YENEEA. The material was CD4+ or CD8+ T cells sorted from blood, obtained in a trial of the OX40 agonist ivuxolimab. This chain joins TRBV11-3 and TRBJ2-1; D is uncertain. The receptor was derived from an adult with an advanced solid tumor such as melanoma, head and neck, liver or kidney cancer. As DNA, the CDR3 is TGTGCCAGCAGCTTGCGGAGATACAATGAGCAGTTCTTC. It specifies CASSLRRYNEQFF. Complete variable domain (other parts from reference TRBV11-3 and TRBJ2-1): EAGVVQSPRYKIIEKKQPVAFWCNPISGHNTLYWYLQNLGQGPELLIRYENEEAVDDSQLPKDRFSAERLKGVDSTLKIQPAELGDSAVYLCASSLRRYNEQFFGPGTRLTVL.